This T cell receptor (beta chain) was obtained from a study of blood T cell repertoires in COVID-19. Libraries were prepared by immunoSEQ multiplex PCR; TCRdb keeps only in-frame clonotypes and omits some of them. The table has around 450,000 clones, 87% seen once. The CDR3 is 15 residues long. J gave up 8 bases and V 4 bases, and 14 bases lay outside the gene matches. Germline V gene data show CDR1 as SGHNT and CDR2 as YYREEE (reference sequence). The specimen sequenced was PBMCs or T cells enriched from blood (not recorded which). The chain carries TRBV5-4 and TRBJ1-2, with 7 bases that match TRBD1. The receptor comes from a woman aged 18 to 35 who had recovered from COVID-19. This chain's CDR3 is CASSGEQGFVGGYTF. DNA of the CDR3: TGTGCCAGCAGCGGGGAACAGGGGTTCGTAGGAGGCTACACCTTC.